One and the same sample provided the 18 T cell receptor beta chains below, sequenced in a study of vaccination and CD4 T cells after COVID-19 (dated by TCRdb to between 2022 and 2023). Receptor amplification or capture employed PCR. Sequencing took place on an Illumina iSeq 100. DNA from cultured CD4+ T cells underwent TCR sequencing with the Oncomine TCR Beta short-read assay at the Johns Hopkins FTIC core. In TCRdb, the public reads were trimmed at Q25 with fastp and aligned with MiXCR, with productive beta chains retained. When rows share a CDR3 protein, they turn into one entry using the most common DNA and genes. Here the sample has about 12,000 distinct CDR3 sequences; about half occur a single time. The ten largest clones add up to just over 15% of the sample. Per the publication, the treatment or condition label means: roughly ten-day PBMC culture with coronavirus spike peptide pools or control peptides (ViraFEST assay).

The antigens these receptors bind are not known. Specimen: CD4+ T cells from blood, cultured in vitro. These receptors all come from a human donor who had recovered from COVID-19.

The chain has TRBV11-2 and TRBJ2-3, with unresolved D. CDR3 length equals 17 residues. Germline V CDR1 and CDR2: SGHAT, FQNNGV. V lost 1 base, J lost 5 bases, and 19 bases lay in between. The CDR3 nucleotides read TGTGCCAGCAGCTTAGTACTGGCTTCCCTTGTGATAGATACGCAGTATTTT. It yields the protein CASSLVLASLVIDTQYF.

CDR3 loop: CASSERGNQPQHF. DNA for the CDR3: TGTGCCAGCAGTGAACGGGGCAATCAGCCCCAGCATTTT. J is TRBJ1-5 and V is TRBV2, with unresolved D. The germline V gene encodes CDR1 SNHLY and CDR2 FYNNEI. The CDR3 spans 13 residues. V lost 2 bases and J 2 bases, leaving 4 bases between the germline ends.

V usage is TRBV20-1 and J usage is TRBJ2-5, with a weak D call TRBD2 (6 bases). V was cut by 0 bases and J by 4 bases, with 15 bases left in between. The V gene's germline CDR1 is DFQATT and CDR2 SNEGSKA (reference sequence). The CDR3 is 15 residues long. This chain's CDR3 is CSARDPGVRGETQYF. DNA for the CDR3: TGCAGTGCTAGAGATCCGGGGGTGAGGGGAGAGACCCAGTACTTC.

There are a few counts of this clonotype. The V call is TRBV20-1, the J call TRBJ1-5, with 7 nucleotides matching TRBD1. Germline CDR1 reads DFQATT; CDR2 reads SNEGSKA (reference sequence). The CDR3 runs 14 residues. V shed 4 bases, J shed 1 base, and the junction held 4 bases outside the gene matches. The CDR3 DNA reads as TGCAGTGCTATGGGGACAGTGAGCAATCAGCCCCAGCATTTT. It codes for CSAMGTVSNQPQHF.

This sequence joins TRBV20-1 and TRBJ2-3, with 10 bases aligning to TRBD2. CDR1 DFQATT and CDR2 SNEGSKA come from the germline V gene (reference sequence). The V segment lost 4 bases and the J segment 1 base; nucleotides outside the gene matches: 14. The CDR3 totals 18 residues. CDR3 protein: CSATFPAGGPSGTDTQYF. The CDR3 DNA sequence: TGCAGTGCTACTTTCCCAGCGGGAGGGCCCTCTGGCACAGATACGCAGTATTTT.

The V call is TRBV30, the J call TRBJ1-6; D not certain. V lost 3 bases, J lost 9 bases, and 15 bases lay in between. Germline CDR1 reads GTSNPN; CDR2 reads SVGIG (reference sequence). CDR3 length: 14 residues. The CDR3 nucleotides read TGTGCCTGGAGCCTGTTAACAGACGGTTCACCCCTCCACTTT. Protein sequence: CAWSLLTDGSPLHF.

This clonotype came up once. The chain couples TRBV30 to TRBJ2-5; D is undetermined. The V end lost 3 bases, the J end lost 1 base, and 9 bases lay between the germline ends. The CDR3 contains 13 residues. Germline CDR1 is GTSNPN and CDR2 is SVGIG (reference sequence). The CDR3 reads CAWRAGLQETQYF. The CDR3, as DNA: TGTGCCTGGAGAGCCGGCCTCCAAGAGACCCAGTACTTC.

This rearrangement joins TRBV6-1 to TRBJ2-7, with D possibly TRBD1 on 6 matching bases. Looked up from germline, CDR1 is MNHNS and CDR2 is SASEGT. V dropped 7 bases and J dropped 2 bases, with 12 bases sitting between them. CDR3 size: 13 residues. The CDR3 nucleotides read TGTGCCAGCACCAAAACAGGGACCTACGAGCAGTACTTC. Its protein is CASTKTGTYEQYF.

This clonotype is deemed medium-sized. This chain connects TRBV7-6 to TRBJ2-5; tentative D call: TRBD2 (5 bases). Germline V gene lookup returns CDR1 SGHVS and CDR2 FNYEAQ. The CDR3 contains 13 residues. V was trimmed by 5 bases and J by 4 bases, leaving 11 bases between them. Here the CDR3 reads CASSPRRGETQYF. CDR3 bases: TGTGCCAGCAGCCCACGCCGGGGAGAGACCCAGTACTTC. Full variable domain (rest looked up from reference TRBV7-6 and TRBJ2-5): GAGVSQSPRYKVTKRGQDVALRCDPISGHVSLYWYRQALGQGPEFLTYFNYEAQQDKSGLPNDRFSAERPEGSISTLTIQRTEQRDSAMYRCASSPRRGETQYFGPGTRLLVL.

This clonotype was seen only a few times. The chain recombines TRBV2 with TRBJ2-5; the match to TRBD2 covers 8 bases. This CDR3 has 14 amino acids. Germline CDR1 and CDR2: SNHLY and FYNNEI. Trimming removed 4 bases from V and 4 bases from J; junction bases left unmatched: 5. As DNA, the CDR3 is TGTGCCAGCAGTGCTGGCGGGAGGAGAGAGACCCAGTACTTC. It translates to CASSAGGRRETQYF.

The chain employs TRBV4-3 and TRBJ2-2; 7 bases are shared with TRBD1. Germline V gives CDR1 LGHNA, CDR2 YSLEER. With V trimmed by 5 bases and J by 2 bases, 8 bases remained unmatched. The CDR3 is 16 amino acids. The CDR3 loop is CASSSTGLLNTGELFF. CDR3 nucleotide sequence: TGCGCCAGCAGCTCGACAGGGCTTCTAAACACCGGGGAGCTGTTTTTT.

This clonotype was seen a few times. The V call is TRBV27, the J call TRBJ1-6; 7 positions match TRBD1. The CDR3 length is 15 residues. Trimming at V came to 4 bases and at J to 7 bases, leaving 7 bases not matched to a gene. Germline V gives CDR1 MNHEY, CDR2 SMNVEV (reference sequence). CDR3 sequence (DNA): TGTGCCAGCAGTTATACCGGACAGGTGAATTCACCCCTCCACTTT. This sequence encodes CASSYTGQVNSPLHF.

Only one count was recorded for this clonotype. CDR3 loop: CASGPGLSSYEQYF. The CDR3 bases are TGTGCCAGCGGGCCTGGACTTTCCTCCTACGAGCAGTACTTC. The V call is TRBV28, the J call TRBJ2-7; D is possibly TRBD2 (5 bases). This CDR3 region has 14 residues. The V gene lost 8 bases and the J gene lost 0 bases, with 14 bases spanning the gap. Germline V gene lookup returns CDR1 MDHEN and CDR2 SYDVKM.

CDR3: CASSEDSFYQPQHF. For the CDR3, the DNA is TGTGCCAGCTCAGAAGACAGCTTCTATCAGCCCCAGCATTTT. This chain uses TRBV18 with TRBJ1-5, with a weak D call TRBD1 (5 bases). V lost 5 bases and J 5 bases, leaving 13 bases between the germline ends. The CDR3 sequence is 14 residues long. Germline lookup yields CDR1 KGHSH and CDR2 LQKENI.

This sequence joins TRBV3-1 and TRBJ2-7; TRBD2 matches 13 bases. Germline assignment: CDR1 LGHDT and CDR2 YNNKEL (reference sequence). The CDR3 has 18 residues. With V trimmed by 0 bases and J by 6 bases, 11 bases remained unmatched. CDR3 amino acids: CASSQDPTLAGGPREQYF. Here the CDR3 DNA reads TGTGCCAGCAGCCAAGACCCAACACTAGCGGGAGGGCCCCGCGAGCAGTACTTC.

The chain joins TRBV6-1 to TRBJ2-7; D possibly corresponds to TRBD2 (6 bases). Germline V lookup: CDR1 MNHNS, CDR2 SASEGT. Trimming cost V 0 bases and J 3 bases, with 15 bases left between them. This CDR3 has 16 residues. The CDR3 DNA sequence: TGTGCCAGCAGTGAAGCTGGAGGGACTCGAATCTACGAGCAGTACTTC. Translated: CASSEAGGTRIYEQYF.

On this clonotype itself: It is unclear where the CDR3 begins or ends on the DNA, so no DNA is shown, and the CDR3 is as TCRdb lists it. This chain links TRBV19 with TRBJ2-5; the table's D call TRBD1 went unverified against the DNA. The CDR3 length is 15 residues, termini included. CDR1 and CDR2 (germline): LNHDA, SQIVND (reference sequence). CDR3 amino acids: CASSISDSFLETQYF.

This clonotype was seen a few times. The CDR3 DNA reads as TGTGCCAGCAGTTTATTGGGACTAGCGGGGAACACAGATACGCAGTATTTT. This encodes CASSLLGLAGNTDTQYF. The chain links TRBV27 to TRBJ2-3; 13 bases are a match to TRBD2. This CDR3 has 17 amino acids. Germline CDR1 MNHEY, CDR2 SMNVEV (reference sequence). V lost 1 base to trimming and J lost 2 bases; unmatched junction nucleotides: 3.